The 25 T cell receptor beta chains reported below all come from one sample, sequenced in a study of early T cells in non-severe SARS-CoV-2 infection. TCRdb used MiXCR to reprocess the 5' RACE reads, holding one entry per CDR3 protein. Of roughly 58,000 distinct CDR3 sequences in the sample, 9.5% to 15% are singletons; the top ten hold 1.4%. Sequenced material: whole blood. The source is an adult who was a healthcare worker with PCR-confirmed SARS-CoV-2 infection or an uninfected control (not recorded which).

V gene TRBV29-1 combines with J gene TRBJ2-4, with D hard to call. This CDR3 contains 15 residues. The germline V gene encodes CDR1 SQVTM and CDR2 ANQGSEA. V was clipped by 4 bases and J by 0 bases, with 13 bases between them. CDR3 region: CSVVSRSIAKNIQYF. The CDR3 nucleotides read TGCAGCGTTGTGTCCAGATCAATAGCCAAAAACATTCAGTACTTC.

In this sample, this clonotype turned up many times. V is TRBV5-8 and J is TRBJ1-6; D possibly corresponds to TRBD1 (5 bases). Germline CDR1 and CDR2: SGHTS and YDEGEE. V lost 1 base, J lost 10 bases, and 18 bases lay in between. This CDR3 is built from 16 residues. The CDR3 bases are TGTGCCAGCAGCTTGCCCAACGGCCAAGGGGAGTCACCCCTCCACTTT. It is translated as CASSLPNGQGESPLHF.

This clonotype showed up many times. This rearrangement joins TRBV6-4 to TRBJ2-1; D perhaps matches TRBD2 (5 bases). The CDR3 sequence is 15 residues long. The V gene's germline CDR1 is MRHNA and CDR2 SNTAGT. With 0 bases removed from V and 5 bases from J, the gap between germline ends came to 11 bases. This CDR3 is CASSDSAAPNNEQFF. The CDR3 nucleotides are TGTGCCAGCAGTGACTCAGCGGCCCCAAACAATGAGCAGTTCTTC.

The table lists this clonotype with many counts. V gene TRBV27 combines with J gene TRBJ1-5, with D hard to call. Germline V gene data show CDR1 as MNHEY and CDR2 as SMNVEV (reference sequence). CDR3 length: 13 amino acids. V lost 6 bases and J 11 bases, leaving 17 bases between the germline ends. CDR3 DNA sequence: TGTGCCAGCAGCCCCGTTCTAAGTTCGACCCAGCATTTT. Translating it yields CASSPVLSSTQHF.

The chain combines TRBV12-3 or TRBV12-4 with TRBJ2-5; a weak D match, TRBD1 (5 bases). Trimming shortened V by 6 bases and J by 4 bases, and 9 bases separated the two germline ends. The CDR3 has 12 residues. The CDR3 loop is CASRYRRETQYF. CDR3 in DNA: TGTGCCAGCAGATACAGGCGAGAGACCCAGTACTTC.

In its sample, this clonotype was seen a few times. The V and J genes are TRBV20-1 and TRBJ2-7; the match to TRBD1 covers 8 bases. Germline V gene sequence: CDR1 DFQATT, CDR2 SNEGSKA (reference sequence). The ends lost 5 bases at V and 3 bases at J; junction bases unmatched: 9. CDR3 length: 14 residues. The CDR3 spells CSAATGVTYYEQYF. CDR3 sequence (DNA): TGCAGTGCTGCGACAGGGGTTACATACTACGAGCAGTACTTC.

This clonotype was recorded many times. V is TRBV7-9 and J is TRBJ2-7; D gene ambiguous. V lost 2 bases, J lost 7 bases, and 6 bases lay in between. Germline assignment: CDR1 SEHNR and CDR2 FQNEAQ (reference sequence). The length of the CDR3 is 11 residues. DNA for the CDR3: TGTGCCAGCAGCTTATTGACGGAGCAGTACTTC. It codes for CASSLLTEQYF.

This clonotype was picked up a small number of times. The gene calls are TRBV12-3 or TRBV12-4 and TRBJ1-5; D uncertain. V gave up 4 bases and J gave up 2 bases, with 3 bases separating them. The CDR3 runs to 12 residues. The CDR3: CASSYGNQPQHF. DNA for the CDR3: TGTGCCAGCAGTTATGGCAATCAGCCCCAGCATTTT.

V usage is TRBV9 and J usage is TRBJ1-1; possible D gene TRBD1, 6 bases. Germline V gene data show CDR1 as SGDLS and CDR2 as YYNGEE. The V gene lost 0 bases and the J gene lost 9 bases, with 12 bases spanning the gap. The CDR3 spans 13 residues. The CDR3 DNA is TGTGCCAGCAGCGTAGCCGTGGACAGTAAAGCTTTCTTT. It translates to CASSVAVDSKAFF.

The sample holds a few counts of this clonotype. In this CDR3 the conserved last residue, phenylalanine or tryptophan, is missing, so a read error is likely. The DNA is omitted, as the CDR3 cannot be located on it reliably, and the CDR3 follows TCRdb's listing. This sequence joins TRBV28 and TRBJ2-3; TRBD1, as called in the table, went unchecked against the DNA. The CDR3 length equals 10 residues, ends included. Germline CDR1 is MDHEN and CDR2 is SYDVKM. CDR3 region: CARRWGGRSR.

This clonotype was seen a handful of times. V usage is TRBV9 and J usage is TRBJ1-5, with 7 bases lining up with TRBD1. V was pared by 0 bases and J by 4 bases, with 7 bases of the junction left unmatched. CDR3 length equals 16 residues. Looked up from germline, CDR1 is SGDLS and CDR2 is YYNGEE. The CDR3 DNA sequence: TGTGCCAGCAGCGTAGAGGCGGGGGACAGAAATCAGCCCCAGCATTTT. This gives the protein CASSVEAGDRNQPQHF.

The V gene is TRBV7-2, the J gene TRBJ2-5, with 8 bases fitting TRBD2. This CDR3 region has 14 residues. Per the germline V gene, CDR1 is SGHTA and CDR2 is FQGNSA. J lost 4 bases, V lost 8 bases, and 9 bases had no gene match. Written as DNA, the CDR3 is TGTGCCAGCGGTAAACGGGGGGGCCGAGAGACCCAGTACTTC. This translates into CASGKRGGRETQYF.

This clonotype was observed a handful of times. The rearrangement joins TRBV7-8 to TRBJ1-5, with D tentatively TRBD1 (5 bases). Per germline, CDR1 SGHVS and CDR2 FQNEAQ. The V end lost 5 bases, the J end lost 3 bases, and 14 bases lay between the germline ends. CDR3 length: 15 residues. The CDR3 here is CASSPDSRYNQPQHF. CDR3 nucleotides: TGTGCCAGCAGCCCCGACAGCCGGTACAATCAGCCCCAGCATTTT.

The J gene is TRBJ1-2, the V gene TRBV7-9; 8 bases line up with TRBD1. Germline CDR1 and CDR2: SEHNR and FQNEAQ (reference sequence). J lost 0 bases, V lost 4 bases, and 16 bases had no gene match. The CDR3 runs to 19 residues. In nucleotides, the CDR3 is TGTGCCAGCAGCTCTAGTAGGAGAGCGGGACAGGAGACTAACTATGGCTACACCTTC. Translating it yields CASSSSRRAGQETNYGYTF.

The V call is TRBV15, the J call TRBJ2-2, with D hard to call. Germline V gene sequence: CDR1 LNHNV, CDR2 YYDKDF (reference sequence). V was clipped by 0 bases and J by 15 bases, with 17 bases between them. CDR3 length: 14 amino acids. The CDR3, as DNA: TGTGCCACCAGCAGAGATAGGGTAGAGGTGAAGATGTTTTTT. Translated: CATSRDRVEVKMFF.

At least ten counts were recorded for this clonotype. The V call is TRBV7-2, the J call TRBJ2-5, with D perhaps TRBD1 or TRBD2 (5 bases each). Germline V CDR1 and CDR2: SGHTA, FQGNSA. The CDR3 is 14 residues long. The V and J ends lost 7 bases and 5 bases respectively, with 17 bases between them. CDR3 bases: TGTGCCAGCACCCTCGGGGCCCTCGGGGAGACCCAGTACTTC. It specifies CASTLGALGETQYF.

Here the CDR3 DNA reads TGTGCCAGCAGTTTATCGCGGCAGGGGAATTCACCCCTCCACTTT. Translation gives CASSLSRQGNSPLHF. The chain combines TRBV27 with TRBJ1-6; a weak D match, TRBD1 (6 bases). This CDR3 comprises 15 residues. Deletions cut 0 bases from V and 7 bases from J, with 10 bases between. CDR1 is MNHEY and CDR2 is SMNVEV in the germline V gene (reference sequence).

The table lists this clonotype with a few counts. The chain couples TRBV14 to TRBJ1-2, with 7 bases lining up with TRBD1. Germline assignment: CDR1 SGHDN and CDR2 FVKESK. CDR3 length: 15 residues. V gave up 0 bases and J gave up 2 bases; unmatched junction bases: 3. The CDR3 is CASSQEPGQNYGYTF. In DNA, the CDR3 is TGTGCCAGCAGCCAAGAACCGGGACAGAACTATGGCTACACCTTC.

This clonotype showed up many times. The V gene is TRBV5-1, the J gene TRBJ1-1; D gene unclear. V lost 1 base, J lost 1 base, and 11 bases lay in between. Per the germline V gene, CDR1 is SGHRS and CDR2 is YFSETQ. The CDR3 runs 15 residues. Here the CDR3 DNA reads TGCGCCAGCAGCTTGTACGGGGAACCGAACACTGAAGCTTTCTTT. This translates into CASSLYGEPNTEAFF. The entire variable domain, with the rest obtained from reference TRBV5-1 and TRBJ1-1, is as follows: KAGVTQTPRYLIKTRGQQVTLSCSPISGHRSVSWYQQTPGQGLQFLFEYFSETQRNKGNFPGRFSGRQFSNSRSEMNVSTLELGDSALYLCASSLYGEPNTEAFFGQGTRLTVV.

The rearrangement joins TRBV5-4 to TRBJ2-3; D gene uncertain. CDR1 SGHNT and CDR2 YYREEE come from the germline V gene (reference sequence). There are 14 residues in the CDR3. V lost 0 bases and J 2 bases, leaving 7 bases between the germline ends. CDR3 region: CASSLGLATDTQYF. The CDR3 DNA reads TGTGCCAGCAGCTTGGGACTTGCCACAGATACGCAGTATTTT.

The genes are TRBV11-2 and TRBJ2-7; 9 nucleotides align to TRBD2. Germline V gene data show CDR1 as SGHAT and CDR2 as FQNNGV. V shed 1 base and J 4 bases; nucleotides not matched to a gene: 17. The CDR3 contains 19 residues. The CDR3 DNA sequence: TGTGCCAGCAGCTTAGCCAACTTGCCAGCCCTAGCGGGGCGTTACGAGCAGTACTTC. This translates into CASSLANLPALAGRYEQYF.

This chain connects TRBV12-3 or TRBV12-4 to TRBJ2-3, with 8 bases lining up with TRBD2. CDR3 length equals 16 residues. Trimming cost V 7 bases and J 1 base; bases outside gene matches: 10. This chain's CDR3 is CASIAGLGVGTDTQYF. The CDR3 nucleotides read TGTGCCAGCATCGCGGGACTAGGTGTAGGCACAGATACGCAGTATTTT.

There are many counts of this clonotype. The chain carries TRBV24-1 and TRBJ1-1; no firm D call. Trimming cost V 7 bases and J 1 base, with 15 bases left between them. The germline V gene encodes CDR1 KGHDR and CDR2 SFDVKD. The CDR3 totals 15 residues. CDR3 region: CATRLKEDQNTEAFF. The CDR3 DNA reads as TGTGCCACCAGGCTGAAGGAGGATCAGAACACTGAAGCTTTCTTT.

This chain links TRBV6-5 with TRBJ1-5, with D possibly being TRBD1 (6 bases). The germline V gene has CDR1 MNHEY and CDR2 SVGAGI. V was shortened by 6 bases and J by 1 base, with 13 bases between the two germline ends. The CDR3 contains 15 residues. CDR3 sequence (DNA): TGTGCCAGCAGAGGGGGAACAGCGAGCAATCAGCCCCAGCATTTT. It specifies CASRGGTASNQPQHF.

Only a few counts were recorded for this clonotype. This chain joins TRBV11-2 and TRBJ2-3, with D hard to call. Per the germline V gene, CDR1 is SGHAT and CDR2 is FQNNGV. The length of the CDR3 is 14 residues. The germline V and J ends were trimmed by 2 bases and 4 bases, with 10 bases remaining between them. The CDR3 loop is CASSLTRGADTQYF. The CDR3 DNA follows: TGTGCCAGCAGCTTAACGCGTGGAGCAGATACGCAGTATTTT.